A single sample gave rise to the 3 T cell receptor beta chains below, sequenced in a study of T cells after yellow fever vaccination. TCRdb re-derived calls from the 5' RACE reads in MiXCR, one entry per CDR3 protein. The table lists 500,000 to 700,000 distinct CDR3 sequences, roughly 19% of them singletons. This specimen was PBMCs, taken 15 days after the yellow fever booster vaccination. The receptors were sampled from a man younger than 40 who received the YFV17D yellow fever vaccine.

The chain employs TRBV5-1 and TRBJ2-5; D is undetermined. The V end lost 4 bases, the J end lost 5 bases, and 6 bases lay between the germline ends. The CDR3 spans 11 residues. The germline CDR1 and CDR2 sequences are SGHRS and YFSETQ. CDR3 DNA: TGCGCCAGCAGCGATGATGAGACCCAGTACTTC. As protein: CASSDDETQYF.

The V and J genes are TRBV29-1 and TRBJ2-3, with 9 bases that match TRBD2. CDR1 SQVTM and CDR2 ANQGSEA come from the germline V gene. The CDR3 runs to 16 residues. V shed 6 bases and J 3 bases; nucleotides not matched to a gene: 13. CDR3 sequence reads: CSVDGGLALRTDTQYF. The CDR3, as DNA: TGCAGCGTGGACGGGGGACTAGCATTGAGGACAGATACGCAGTATTTT.

The V and J genes are TRBV25-1 and TRBJ1-6, with D uncertain. With 7 bases removed from V and 0 bases from J, the gap between germline ends came to 10 bases. Germline CDR1 MGHDK, CDR2 SYGVNS. CDR3 length: 15 amino acids. The CDR3 spells CASTPGGSYNSPLHF. CDR3 coding DNA: TGTGCCAGCACTCCGGGTGGCTCCTATAATTCACCCCTCCACTTT.